Described below is a single TCR beta chain sequence and its context. This specimen belongs to a study of blood T cell repertoires in COVID-19. Study in general: There were acute and convalescent COVID-19 samples, and they came from the United States, Italy and Spain. T cells, B-cell-depleted T cells, or PBMCs supplied cDNA or gDNA.

Profiled with immunoSEQ multiplex PCR; TCRdb holds only in-frame clones, not every one. The sample has 650,000 to 800,000 clones; about nine tenths are singletons. The CDR3 runs 13 residues. V lost 1 base to trimming and J lost 4 bases, with 5 bases between them. The germline V gene has CDR1 SGHRS and CDR2 YFSETQ. This sequence joins TRBV5-1 and TRBJ2-2; D is ambiguous. This receptor was taken from a woman aged 18-30 years with acute or convalescent COVID-19. Material: peripheral blood. CDR3 bases: TGCGCCAGCAGCTTGCCCGGCACCGGGGAGCTGTTTTTT. The encoded protein is CASSLPGTGELFF. The whole variable domain, remainder taken from reference TRBV5-1 and TRBJ2-2, is KAGVTQTPRYLIKTRGQQVTLSCSPISGHRSVSWYQQTPGQGLQFLFEYFSETQRNKGNFPGRFSGRQFSNSRSEMNVSTLELGDSALYLCASSLPGTGELFFGEGSRLTVL.